This TCR beta chain originates from a study of blood T cells in healthy people across ages. Study-level points and caveats: Shifts in expanded clonotypes may have been confounded by donor CMV status, which was unknown.

This clonotype was picked up one time. The target antigen is unknown. The junction shows a germline mismatch at one end, possibly a read error. With a J-beta primer mix and a sample-barcoded 5' primer, a second PCR ran roughly 7 to 11 cycles. Via MiXCR, TCRdb re-called the 5' RACE reads, giving one row per CDR3 protein. Of 1.5 million or so distinct CDR3 sequences listed, 35% to 45% are singletons. The CDR3 length is 14 residues. This clonotype was sampled from a woman under 30 in good health. The sample comprised blood. J is TRBJ2-1 and V is TRBV12-3 or TRBV12-4, with 7 bases that match TRBD1. The CDR3 nucleotides are TGTGCCGGCAGTGTACAGGGGTCCAACAATGAGCAGTTCTTT. Protein product: CAGSVQGSNNEQFF.